Listed here is a single T cell receptor beta chain. This CDR3 comprises 15 residues. The ends were cut back, 1 base at V and 7 bases at J, with 16 bases in the middle. CDR1 LNHNV and CDR2 YYDKDF come from the germline V gene (reference sequence). The data originate from a study of blood T cell repertoires in COVID-19. On the study more broadly: T cells, B-cell-depleted T cells, or PBMCs supplied cDNA or gDNA.

Enrolment of Seattle patients took place during active infection, and they were followed longitudinally. Study processing details: The authors estimated nucleated cell counts from reference gene primer amplification. Clones were sequenced by immunoSEQ multiplex PCR, and TCRdb holds only the in-frame ones, with some missing. V, J and clone size are taken as reported in that table, and D and trimming were inferred from the DNA itself. Found here are about 180,000 clones, around 80% of them singletons; the top ten hold 10% to 15%. The receptor was derived from a woman aged 80 or over with COVID-19, enrolled during active disease. V is TRBV15 and J is TRBJ2-5; D perhaps matches TRBD2 (6 bases). Sequenced input: peripheral blood. The CDR3 loop is CATSRAEGLGVTQYF. CDR3 bases: TGTGCCACCAGCAGAGCAGAGGGACTCGGTGTGACCCAGTACTTC. The full variable domain, with the rest looked up from reference TRBV15 and TRBJ2-5, is DAMVIQNPRYQVTQFGKPVTLSCSQTLNHNVMYWYQQKSSQAPKLLFHYYDKDFNNEADTPDNFQSRRPNTSFCFLDIRSPGLGDTAMYLCATSRAEGLGVTQYFGPGTRLLVL.